Shown below are 23 T cell receptor beta chains from a single sample sequenced in a study of blood T cell repertoires in COVID-19. Here immunoSEQ multiplex PCR was the method, and the copy in TCRdb shows in-frame clones only, minus some. The table lists roughly 150,000 clones, approximately 84% of them singletons. Sample: peripheral blood. The source is a woman of 80 years or more with acute or convalescent COVID-19.

V gene TRBV12-2 combines with J gene TRBJ2-1; the table's D call, TRBD2, has no DNA check behind it. TRBV12-2 is designated a pseudogene. CDR3 length: 19 amino acids. The CDR3 reads CASRLAQGKKLAGVNEQFF. CDR3 nucleotide sequence: TGTGCAAGTCGCTTAGCGCAGGGGAAAAAACTAGCGGGAGTAAATGAGCAGTTCTTC.

This chain uses TRBV3-1 (or the pseudogene TRBV3-2) with TRBJ1-5; a possible D gene is TRBD1 (5 bases). Between the trimmed V and J ends, which lost 1 base and 6 bases, there was a span of 13 bases. This CDR3 is 15 amino acids long. Germline V CDR1 and CDR2: LGHDT, YNNKEL (reference sequence). The CDR3 bases are TGTGCCAGCAGCCAAGGTAGGGGCGGGATTCAGCCCCAGCATTTT. Amino acids: CASSQGRGGIQPQHF.

The rearrangement joins TRBV15 to TRBJ1-2; tentatively, D is TRBD1 (5 bases). Germline V gene data show CDR1 as LNHNV and CDR2 as YYDKDF (reference sequence). This CDR3 region has 14 residues. V was clipped by 0 bases and J by 8 bases, with 13 bases between them. The CDR3: CATSRDPGVGGYTF. DNA of the CDR3: TGTGCCACCAGCAGAGATCCGGGGGTCGGAGGCTACACCTTC.

This clone showed up just a few times. This rearrangement joins TRBV6-4 to TRBJ2-1, with TRBD2 identical over 14 bases. V was pared by 3 bases and J by 9 bases, with 13 bases of the junction left unmatched. Looked up from germline, CDR1 is MRHNA and CDR2 is SNTAGT. The CDR3 is 18 residues long. The CDR3 region is CASSEGTSGRWSRGEQFF. In nucleotides, the CDR3 is TGTGCCAGCAGTGAGGGGACTAGCGGGAGATGGTCCAGGGGTGAGCAGTTCTTC.

Comment on this clone: Other DNA sequences of this sample code for an identical CDR3. The chain employs TRBV7-2 and TRBJ2-3; no definite D call. The CDR3 is 14 residues long. The V gene's germline CDR1 is SGHTA and CDR2 FQGNSA. V gave up 2 bases and J gave up 3 bases, with 9 bases separating them. CDR3 in DNA: TGTGCCAGCAGCTTACGTTGGCTGACAGATACGCAGTATTTT. Its protein is CASSLRWLTDTQYF.

Comments on this clone: Other DNA sequences in the same sample also yield this CDR3. This chain links TRBV28 with TRBJ1-3; 7 bases are shared with TRBD1. V trimming: 6 bases; J trimming: 2 bases; junction bases outside the gene matches: 4. The CDR3 has 14 residues. Germline V gives CDR1 MDHEN, CDR2 SYDVKM. The CDR3 sequence: CASSLDRAGNTIYF. CDR3 DNA: TGTGCCAGCAGCCTCGACAGGGCTGGAAACACCATATATTTT.

This chain links TRBV2 with TRBJ1-2; D is undetermined. V was cut by 4 bases and J by 1 base, with 10 bases left in between. The germline V gene has CDR1 SNHLY and CDR2 FYNNEI. CDR3 length equals 14 residues. The CDR3 here is CASSVYRVNYGYTF. The CDR3 DNA is TGTGCCAGCAGTGTTTATAGAGTTAACTATGGCTACACCTTC.

The J gene is TRBJ1-3, the V gene TRBV5-6; the D is unclear. V was clipped by 4 bases and J by 0 bases, with 11 bases between them. CDR3 length equals 15 residues. Germline V lookup: CDR1 SGHDT, CDR2 YYEEEE. The chain's CDR3 is CASSRRSSSGNTIYF. In DNA form, the CDR3 reads TGTGCCAGCAGCAGGCGGAGCAGCTCTGGAAACACCATATATTTT. The full variable domain, rest sourced from reference TRBV5-6 and TRBJ1-3, is DAGVTQSPTHLIKTRGQQVTLRCSPKSGHDTVSWYQQALGQGPQFIFQYYEEEERQRGNFPDRFSGHQFPNYSSELNVNALLLGDSALYLCASSRRSSSGNTIYFGEGSWLTVV.

The gene calls are TRBV19 and TRBJ1-4; a possible D gene is TRBD1 (5 bases). Germline loops: CDR1 LNHDA, CDR2 SQIVND (reference sequence). The ends were cut back, 3 bases at V and 4 bases at J, with 12 bases in the middle. The CDR3 contains 15 residues. This CDR3 is CASSIFPGGNEKLFF. The CDR3 DNA sequence: TGTGCCAGTAGTATTTTTCCGGGGGGTAATGAAAAACTGTTTTTT.

At least ten counts were recorded for this clone. The V call is TRBV27, the J call TRBJ2-7; perhaps TRBD2 as D (6 bases). The germline gives CDR1 MNHEY, CDR2 SMNVEV (reference sequence). The length of the CDR3 is 16 residues. The ends were cut back, 2 bases at V and 0 bases at J, with 14 bases in the middle. As DNA, the CDR3 is TGTGCCAGCAGTTTAGGGGCGGACGGGAGCTCCTACGAGCAGTACTTC. Translation gives CASSLGADGSSYEQYF.

This clone was detected only a few times. The chain joins TRBV9 to TRBJ2-3, with a possible D match to TRBD2 (6 bases). This CDR3 spans 14 amino acids. CDR1 is SGDLS and CDR2 is YYNGEE in the germline V gene. Trimming removed 2 bases at V and 3 bases at J, with 10 bases between. CDR3 DNA: TGTGCCAGCAGCGTCCTCGCGGGGACAGATACGCAGTATTTT. Its translation is CASSVLAGTDTQYF.

The sample holds a few counts of this clone. The chain carries TRBV6-5 and TRBJ2-7; 7 nucleotides line up with TRBD1. Trimming took 8 bases from V and 2 from J; bases not matched to a gene: 3. This CDR3 comprises 12 residues. Per the germline V gene, CDR1 is MNHEY and CDR2 is SVGAGI. CDR3 in DNA: TGTGCCAGCGTCGGGACAGCCTACGAGCAGTACTTC. Protein product: CASVGTAYEQYF.

The rearrangement links TRBV28 to TRBJ1-6, with D possibly TRBD1 on 6 matching bases. The V end was cut by 8 bases, the J end by 8 bases, with 16 bases between. Germline V gene lookup returns CDR1 MDHEN and CDR2 SYDVKM. CDR3 size: 14 residues. The DNA of the CDR3 is TGTGCCAGCGCTACGGGGGGCTACGATTCACCCCTCCACTTT. Protein sequence: CASATGGYDSPLHF. Variable domain in full (rest from reference TRBV28 and TRBJ1-6): DVKVTQSSRYLVKRTGEKVFLECVQDMDHENMFWYRQDPGLGLRLIYFSYDVKMKEKGDIPEGYSVSREKKERFSLILESASTNQTSMYLCASATGGYDSPLHFGNGTRLTVT.

This chain connects TRBV29-1 to TRBJ1-4; the match to TRBD1 covers 7 bases. Germline CDR1 is SQVTM and CDR2 is ANQGSEA. V trimming: 7 bases; J trimming: 4 bases; junction bases outside the gene matches: 12. CDR3 length: 15 amino acids. The CDR3 coding sequence is TGCAGCGCCCTCAGGGGGGACCGCCTTAATGAAAAACTGTTTTTT. Encoded protein: CSALRGDRLNEKLFF.

The chain carries TRBV24-1 and TRBJ1-2; D is possibly TRBD1 (6 bases). The CDR3 has 12 amino acids. With 4 bases removed from V and 4 bases from J, the gap between germline ends came to 6 bases. Germline V lookup: CDR1 KGHDR, CDR2 SFDVKD. Here the CDR3 reads CATSDRGYGYTF. CDR3 nucleotide sequence: TGTGCCACCAGTGACAGGGGCTATGGCTACACCTTC.

In the case of this clone: The same CDR3 arises from other DNA sequences in this sample as well. This chain uses TRBV24-1 with TRBJ2-3; 8 nucleotides agree with TRBD2. The length of the CDR3 is 15 residues. Germline trimming cut 3 bases from V and 1 base from J; bases unmatched to any gene: 2. Germline CDR1 is KGHDR and CDR2 is SFDVKD. CDR3 nucleotides: TGTGCCACCAGTGATACTAGCGGCGGCACAGATACGCAGTATTTT. Residues: CATSDTSGGTDTQYF.

The chain joins TRBV3-1 (or the pseudogene TRBV3-2) to TRBJ2-1, with 12 bases identical to TRBD2. The CDR3 consists of 16 residues. J gave up 7 bases and V 4 bases, and 8 bases lay outside the gene matches. Germline CDR1 is LGHDT and CDR2 is YNNKEL (reference sequence). The chain's CDR3 is CASSPTLAGGGNEQFF. The CDR3 DNA reads TGTGCCAGCAGCCCGACCCTAGCGGGAGGGGGTAATGAGCAGTTCTTC.

The chain recombines TRBV3-1 (or the pseudogene TRBV3-2) with TRBJ1-6; D is ambiguous. Germline V gene data show CDR1 as LGHDT and CDR2 as YNNKEL (reference sequence). V was shortened by 0 bases and J by 7 bases, with 19 bases between the two germline ends. The CDR3 has 18 residues. CDR3 residues: CASSQEFGRQRRNSPLHF. The CDR3 DNA follows: TGTGCCAGCAGCCAAGAATTCGGCAGGCAACGCAGAAATTCACCCCTCCACTTT.

The gene calls are TRBV19 and TRBJ2-5; 9 bases map to TRBD1. The CDR3 spans 17 residues. V lost 6 bases, J lost 4 bases, and 15 bases stayed unmatched. Germline CDR1 reads LNHDA; CDR2 reads SQIVND (reference sequence). The CDR3 bases are TGTGCCAGTAGCCGTAGACCCGGGACAGGGATTCCAGAGACCCAGTACTTC. Translated: CASSRRPGTGIPETQYF.

This chain uses TRBV5-1 with TRBJ2-7; 7 bases align to TRBD2. Germline V gene lookup returns CDR1 SGHRS and CDR2 YFSETQ. CDR3 size: 14 residues. V shed 4 bases, J shed 3 bases, and the junction held 7 bases outside the gene matches. This CDR3 is CASSGGDSRYEQYF. CDR3 bases: TGCGCCAGCAGCGGGGGGGACTCTCGCTACGAGCAGTACTTC.

The DNA of the CDR3 is TGTGCCAGCAGCGCAAGGGGGCAGGATAGCAATCAGCCCCAGCATTTT. Residues: CASSARGQDSNQPQHF. The V gene is TRBV21-1, the J gene TRBJ1-5; TRBD1 was called by the table and not checked on the DNA. TRBV21-1 is tagged as a pseudogene. CDR3 size: 16 residues.

The chain uses TRBV6-5 and TRBJ1-1; D gene uncertain. With 6 bases removed from V and 1 base from J, the gap between germline ends came to 12 bases. The CDR3 has 14 residues. CDR1 MNHEY and CDR2 SVGAGI come from the germline V gene. CDR3 nucleotides: TGTGCCAGCAGCCCCCGGGTGAGGAACACTGAAGCTTTCTTT. Translation: CASSPRVRNTEAFF.

The chain combines TRBV5-1 with TRBJ2-7; 9 nucleotides line up with TRBD1. The CDR3 is 17 residues long. The germline V gene has CDR1 SGHRS and CDR2 YFSETQ. V trimming: 0 bases; J trimming: 4 bases; junction bases outside the gene matches: 11. CDR3 protein: CASSLDFTGTGSYEQYF. In DNA form, the CDR3 reads TGCGCCAGCAGCTTGGACTTTACCGGGACAGGGTCGTACGAGCAGTACTTC.